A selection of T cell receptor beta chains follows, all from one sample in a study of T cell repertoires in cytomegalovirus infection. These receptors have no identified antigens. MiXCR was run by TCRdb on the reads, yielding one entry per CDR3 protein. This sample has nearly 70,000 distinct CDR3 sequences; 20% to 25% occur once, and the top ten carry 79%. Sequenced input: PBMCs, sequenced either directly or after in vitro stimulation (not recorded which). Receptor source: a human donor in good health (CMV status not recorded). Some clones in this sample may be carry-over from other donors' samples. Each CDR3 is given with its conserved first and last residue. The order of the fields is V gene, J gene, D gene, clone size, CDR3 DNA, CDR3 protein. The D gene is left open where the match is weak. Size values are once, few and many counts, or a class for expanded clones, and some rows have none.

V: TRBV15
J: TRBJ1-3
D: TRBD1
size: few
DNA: TGTGCCACCAGCAGAGATACATGGGACAGGACTGGAAACACCATATATTTT
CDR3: CATSRDTWDRTGNTIYF

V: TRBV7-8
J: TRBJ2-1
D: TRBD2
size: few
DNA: TGTGCCAGCAGCGGCCCTAGCGGGAGAGATCATGAGCAGTTCTTC
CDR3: CASSGPSGRDHEQFF

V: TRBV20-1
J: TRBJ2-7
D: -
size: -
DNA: TGCAGTGCTAGAGATCCTAGGCGACAGACTAATAAGTACGAGCAGTACTTC
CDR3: CSARDPRRQTNKYEQYF

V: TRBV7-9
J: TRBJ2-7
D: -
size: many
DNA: TGTGCCAGCAGCCTCCACCAGGGAGGCGAGCAGTACTTC
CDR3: CASSLHQGGEQYF

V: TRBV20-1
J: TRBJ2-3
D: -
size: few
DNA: TGCAGTGCTAGAACCACCGGACTACCTCGCACAGATACGCAGTATTTT
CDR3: CSARTTGLPRTDTQYF

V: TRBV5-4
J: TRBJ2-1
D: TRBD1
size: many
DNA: TGTGCCAGCACCGAAGGACAGGACTCCTACAATGAGCAGTTCTTC
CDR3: CASTEGQDSYNEQFF

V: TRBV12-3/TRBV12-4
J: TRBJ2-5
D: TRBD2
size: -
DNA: TGTGCCAGCAGTTTAGGGACTAGCGGAGAGTACCAAGAGACCCAGTACTTC
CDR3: CASSLGTSGEYQETQYF

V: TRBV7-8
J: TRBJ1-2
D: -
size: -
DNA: TGTGCCAGCAGCTTAGTCGGGGGAGAGAGTGGCTACACCTTC
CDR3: CASSLVGGESGYTF

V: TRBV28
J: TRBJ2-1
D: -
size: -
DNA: TGTGCCAGCAGTTACAGAGAACAAAGACCTTACAATGAGCAGTTCTTC
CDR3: CASSYREQRPYNEQFF

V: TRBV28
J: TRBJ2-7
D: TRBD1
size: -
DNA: TGTGCCAGCAGGGGACAGGGCCGGTATATCTACGAGCAGTACTTC
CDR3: CASRGQGRYIYEQYF

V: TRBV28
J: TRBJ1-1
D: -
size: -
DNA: TGTGCCAGCAGTCCGATGCCACCTGAAGCTTTCTTT
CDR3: CASSPMPPEAFF

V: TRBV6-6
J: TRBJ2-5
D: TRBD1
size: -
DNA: TGTGCCAGCAGGGACAGGGTTCCGGAGACCCAGTACTTC
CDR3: CASRDRVPETQYF

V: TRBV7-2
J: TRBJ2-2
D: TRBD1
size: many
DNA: TGTGCCAGCAGCTTAGCGAGTGGCAGGGGGACCGGGGAGCTGTTTTTT
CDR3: CASSLASGRGTGELFF

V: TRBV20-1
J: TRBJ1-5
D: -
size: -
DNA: TGCAGTGCTAGAGATCCCAGGGATCAGCCCCAGCATTTT
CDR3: CSARDPRDQPQHF

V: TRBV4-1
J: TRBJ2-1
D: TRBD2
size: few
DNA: TGCGCCAGCAGTCCAGCCGGGACTAGCGGGTACAATGAGCAGTTCTTC
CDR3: CASSPAGTSGYNEQFF

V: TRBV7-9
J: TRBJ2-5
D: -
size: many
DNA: TGTGCCAGCAGCTTAGCGAAAGGAAATCTAAATAAGGAGACCCAGTACTTC
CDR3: CASSLAKGNLNKETQYF

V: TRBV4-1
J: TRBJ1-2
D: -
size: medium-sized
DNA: TGCGCCAGCAGCCAAGCCGTGGGATTCGATGGCTACACCTTC
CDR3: CASSQAVGFDGYTF

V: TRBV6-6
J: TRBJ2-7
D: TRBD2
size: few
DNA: TGTGCCAGCAGTTACTCGGGGGGGGTTTCCTACGAGCAGTACTTC
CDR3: CASSYSGGVSYEQYF

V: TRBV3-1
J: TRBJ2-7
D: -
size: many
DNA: TGTGCCAGCAGCCAATCTAGCTACGAGCAGTACTTC
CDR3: CASSQSSYEQYF

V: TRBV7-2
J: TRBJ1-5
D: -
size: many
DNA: TGTGCCAGCAGCTTAAAGGGGGGCAATCAGCCCCAGCATTTT
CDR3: CASSLKGGNQPQHF

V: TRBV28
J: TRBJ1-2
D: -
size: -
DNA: TGTGCCAGCAGTCCTCCCCCCCCCTATGGCTACACCTTC
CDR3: CASSPPPPYGYTF

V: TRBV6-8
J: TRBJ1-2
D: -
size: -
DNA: TGTGCCAGCAGTCCCCAGGGTACCTATGGCTACACCTTC
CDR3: CASSPQGTYGYTF

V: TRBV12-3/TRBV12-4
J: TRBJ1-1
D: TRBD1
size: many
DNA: TGTGCCAGCAATATACCAGGGGGAAGCACTGAAGCTTTCTTT
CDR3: CASNIPGGSTEAFF

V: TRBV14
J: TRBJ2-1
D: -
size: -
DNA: TGTGCCAGCAGCGACTATGATCCTATCAATGAGCAGTTCTTC
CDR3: CASSDYDPINEQFF

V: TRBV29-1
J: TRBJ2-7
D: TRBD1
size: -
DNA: TGCAGCGTTGTATGGGACAGGGAACGCGAGCAGTACTTC
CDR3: CSVVWDREREQYF

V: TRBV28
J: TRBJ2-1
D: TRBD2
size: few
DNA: TGTGCCAGCAGCGTAGCGGGTCCTAACAATGAGCAGTTCTTC
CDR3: CASSVAGPNNEQFF

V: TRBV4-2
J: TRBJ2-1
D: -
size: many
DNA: TGTGCCAGCAGCCAAGAGGCTAGCGCGTCCTACAATGAGCAGTTCTTC
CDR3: CASSQEASASYNEQFF